A selection of T cell receptor beta chains follows, all from one sample in a study of cytomegalovirus exposure and HLA in healthy donors. Using immunoSEQ multiplex PCR, the repertoire was profiled, and TCRdb retains in-frame clones only, with some absent. The clone table shows some 82,000 clones, with the ten largest holding 1.1%. Sequencing was performed on PBMCs. These receptors were collected from a woman in her 30s in good health and CMV-seronegative. CDR3s include the opening cysteine and the closing phenylalanine or tryptophan. D genes are given only for firm matches.

>TRBD1|TRBJ1-2|TRBV2
CASTPDRGANYGYTF
TGTGCCAGCACCCCGGACAGGGGAGCGAACTATGGCTACACCTTC
>-|TRBJ1-2|TRBV19
CASSIGTVDYTF
TGTGCCAGTAGTATAGGGACAGTGGACTACACCTTC
>TRBD1|TRBJ2-2|TRBV6-5
CASRPQGADGELFF
TGTGCCAGCAGACCACAGGGGGCAGACGGGGAGCTGTTTTTT
>TRBD2|TRBJ2-1|TRBV9
CASSPDAGGGYNEQFF
TGTGCCAGCAGCCCAGACGCGGGAGGGGGCTACAATGAGCAGTTCTTC
>-|TRBJ2-5|TRBV18
CASSSNGIARETQYF
TGTGCCAGCTCCTCAAACGGGATAGCGCGGGAGACCCAGTACTTC
>-|TRBJ1-1|TRBV5-1
CASSLLQGDTEAFF
TGCGCCAGCAGCTTGTTACAGGGTGACACTGAAGCTTTCTTT
>-|TRBJ1-2|TRBV4-1
CASSQVQGGWGYTF
TGCGCCAGCAGCCAAGTGCAGGGAGGATGGGGCTACACCTTC
>-|TRBJ2-2|TRBV19
CASSIDRRGTGELFF
TGTGCCAGTAGTATAGATCGTCGGGGAACCGGGGAGCTGTTTTTT
>TRBD1|TRBJ1-2|TRBV4-2
CASSQGTGTTYGYTF
TGTGCCAGCAGCCAGGGGACAGGGACAACCTACGGCTACACCTTC
>TRBD1|TRBJ2-7|TRBV15
CATSRDRRTGSSYEQYF
TGTGCCACCAGCAGAGATCGTAGGACAGGGAGCTCCTACGAGCAGTACTTC
>-|TRBJ1-5|TRBV6-1
CASSVTISNQPQHF
TGTGCCAGCAGTGTGACAATTAGCAATCAGCCCCAGCATTTT
>-|TRBJ1-2|TRBV28
CASRGGGYTF
TGTGCAAGCCGAGGCGGTGGCTACACCTTC
>TRBD1|TRBJ2-7|TRBV2
CASRGRGSSYEQYF
TGTGCCAGCAGGGGCAGGGGGAGCTCCTACGAGCAGTACTTC
>TRBD1|TRBJ2-2|TRBV2
CASKARDRNTGELFF
TGTGCCAGCAAGGCCAGGGACAGAAACACCGGGGAGCTGTTTTTT
>-|TRBJ2-7|TRBV9
CASSVDYGRGYEQYF
TGTGCCAGCAGCGTGGACTACGGCCGTGGGTACGAGCAGTACTTC
>TRBD1|TRBJ2-2|TRBV5-6
CASSQTGTADTGELFF
TGTGCCAGCAGCCAGACCGGGACAGCGGACACCGGGGAGCTGTTTTTT
>TRBD1|TRBJ2-7|TRBV30
CAWSYQGQGAYEQYF
TGTGCCTGGAGCTATCAGGGACAGGGGGCCTACGAGCAGTACTTC
>TRBD1|TRBJ2-7|TRBV30
CAWSVNRGYEQYF
TGTGCCTGGAGTGTAAACAGGGGATACGAGCAGTACTTC
>TRBD2|TRBJ2-1|TRBV6-5
CASSLASGSDNEQFF
TGTGCCAGCAGTTTAGCTAGCGGGAGCGACAATGAGCAGTTCTTC
>-|TRBJ1-2|TRBV19
CASRRVGTESYGYTF
TGTGCCAGTAGACGGGTCGGGACTGAGAGCTATGGCTACACCTTC
>-|TRBJ1-1|TRBV9
CASSADSRNTEAFF
TGTGCCAGCAGCGCGGACAGTCGGAACACTGAAGCTTTCTTT
>-|TRBJ1-4|TRBV27
CASSWSRRDEKLFF
TGTGCCAGCAGTTGGAGCCGGAGAGATGAAAAACTGTTTTTT
>-|TRBJ2-7|TRBV29-1
CSVDDGGDRGEQYF
TGCAGCGTAGATGACGGTGGCGACCGGGGCGAGCAGTACTTC
>TRBD2|TRBJ2-5|TRBV7-8
CASSLGVSGRAWETQYF
TGTGCCAGCAGCTTAGGCGTGAGCGGGAGGGCCTGGGAGACCCAGTACTTC
>TRBD2|TRBJ2-5|TRBV7-8
CASSLGWASGETQYF
TGTGCCAGCAGCTTAGGCTGGGCTAGCGGAGAGACCCAGTACTTC
>TRBD2|TRBJ2-5|TRBV30
CAWRLAEENQYF
TGTGCCTGGAGACTAGCGGAAGAGAACCAGTACTTC